The present TCR beta chain was sequenced within a study of prognosis after radiotherapy for stage I lung cancer. Study context: Enrollment began in the first half of 2018 and ended in the first half of 2019; the enrolled patients had stage I non-small cell lung cancer.

The blood draw at each of two time points yielded about 6 milliliters of peripheral blood. CDR1 and CDR2 (germline): DFQATT, SNEGSKA (reference sequence). This CDR3 is built from 15 residues. The authors amplified TCR beta CDR3 from genomic DNA using two-round multiplex PCR. Primers (each specific to one TRBV or TRBJ gene) were used in first-round PCR. TCRdb analysed the multiplex PCR reads with MiXCR anew, one entry per CDR3 protein. The sample includes about 16,000 distinct CDR3 sequences, around two fifths of them seen just once. Comments on this clonotype: It differs at one base from a far larger clone, so likely a read error.

The source was PBMCs, collected before or after stereotactic body radiation therapy (not recorded which). The chain uses TRBV20-1 and TRBJ2-7; a weak D match, TRBD2 (5 bases). The closer fit of TRBJ2-5 to the DNA end suggests the J call may be wrong. The origin of this receptor is a donor of 50 years or more with non-small cell lung cancer. CDR3 coding DNA: TGCAGTGCTAGAGATGGAGGACTGAACCAAGAGACCCAGTACTTC. It yields the protein CSARDGGLNQETQYF.